A selection of T cell receptor beta chains follows, all from one sample in a study of spatial heterogeneity in lung cancer. TCRdb used MiXCR to reprocess the 5' RACE reads, holding one entry per CDR3 protein. This sample yields 40,000 to 45,000 distinct CDR3 sequences, of which approximately 13% are seen a single time; 55% to 70% belongs to the top ten. The specimen comprised PBMCs, sampled at surgery. The receptors shown here come from a male donor with early-stage non-small cell lung cancer. The CDR3 runs from the conserved cysteine through the conserved F or W. The order of the fields is CDR3 DNA, CDR3 protein, D gene, J gene, V gene, clone size. D genes are given only for firm matches. Some rows have no size entry. The others give once, few or many, or a class for an expanded clone.

cdr3_nt: TGCGCCAGCAGTGGGGGACACCGAGAGACCCAGTACTTC
cdr3_aa: CASSGGHRETQYF
d_call: -
j_call: TRBJ2-5
v_call: TRBV10-1
clone_size: -

cdr3_nt: TGTGCCAGCAGCTCGACCGACCACAGCTATGGCTACACCTTC
cdr3_aa: CASSSTDHSYGYTF
d_call: -
j_call: TRBJ1-2
v_call: TRBV7-2
clone_size: -

cdr3_nt: TGTGCCAGCAGCCTACAGGGGGCGGGCACAGATACGCAGTATTTT
cdr3_aa: CASSLQGAGTDTQYF
d_call: TRBD1
j_call: TRBJ2-3
v_call: TRBV6-1
clone_size: -

cdr3_nt: TGTGCCACCAGTGATTTGCTCGTCGCAGATACGCAGTATTTT
cdr3_aa: CATSDLLVADTQYF
d_call: -
j_call: TRBJ2-3
v_call: TRBV24-1
clone_size: -

cdr3_nt: TGTGCTAGCAGCTCATCTAGCGGGAGATTGACCGGGGAGCTGTTTTTT
cdr3_aa: CASSSSSGRLTGELFF
d_call: TRBD2
j_call: TRBJ2-2
v_call: TRBV7-7
clone_size: many

cdr3_nt: TGTGCCAGTGGGACTAGCGCCTGGGGGGAGCAGTTCTTC
cdr3_aa: CASGTSAWGEQFF
d_call: TRBD2
j_call: TRBJ2-1
v_call: TRBV7-2
clone_size: -

cdr3_nt: TGCGCCAGCAGCACGACAGGGGGAAGCACCGGGGAGCTGTTTTTT
cdr3_aa: CASSTTGGSTGELFF
d_call: TRBD1
j_call: TRBJ2-2
v_call: TRBV5-1
clone_size: few

cdr3_nt: TGCGCCAGCAGCCAAGTGACAACTTCCTACGAGCAGTACTTC
cdr3_aa: CASSQVTTSYEQYF
d_call: -
j_call: TRBJ2-7
v_call: TRBV4-1
clone_size: -

cdr3_nt: TGTGCCAGCAGTTTCACCCCATCGGGATTCTATGGCTACACCTTC
cdr3_aa: CASSFTPSGFYGYTF
d_call: -
j_call: TRBJ1-2
v_call: TRBV28
clone_size: many

cdr3_nt: TGTGCCAGCAGCCTACAGGGGAGGGGTGATGGCTACACCTTC
cdr3_aa: CASSLQGRGDGYTF
d_call: TRBD1
j_call: TRBJ1-2
v_call: TRBV7-9
clone_size: many

cdr3_nt: TGTGCCAGCAGTTTAGTGGGCAGCTCCCAAGAGACCCAGTACTTC
cdr3_aa: CASSLVGSSQETQYF
d_call: -
j_call: TRBJ2-5
v_call: TRBV12-3/TRBV12-4
clone_size: many

cdr3_nt: TGTGCCAGCAACCGGGACAGGGTCTACGAGCAGTACTTC
cdr3_aa: CASNRDRVYEQYF
d_call: TRBD1
j_call: TRBJ2-7
v_call: TRBV6-1
clone_size: few

cdr3_nt: TGTGCCAGCACCCCCAGCAGGGGTTCAAATCAGCCCCAGCATTTT
cdr3_aa: CASTPSRGSNQPQHF
d_call: -
j_call: TRBJ1-5
v_call: TRBV7-6
clone_size: many

cdr3_nt: TGTGCCAGCAGCAACCGGGACAGTCGCAATCAGCCCCAGCATTTT
cdr3_aa: CASSNRDSRNQPQHF
d_call: TRBD1
j_call: TRBJ1-5
v_call: TRBV7-2
clone_size: -

cdr3_nt: TGTGCCAGCAGTAGGGGGGAGGGCAGACCCGGGGAGCTGTTTTTT
cdr3_aa: CASSRGEGRPGELFF
d_call: -
j_call: TRBJ2-2
v_call: TRBV6-5
clone_size: many

cdr3_nt: TGTGTCAGCAGCCCCGGGACAGGCCGAGGGACCTACAATGAGCAGTTCTTC
cdr3_aa: CVSSPGTGRGTYNEQFF
d_call: TRBD1
j_call: TRBJ2-1
v_call: TRBV7-2
clone_size: -

cdr3_nt: TGCGCCAGCAGCCAAGTGAGGAAAGTTGAGCAGTTCTTC
cdr3_aa: CASSQVRKVEQFF
d_call: -
j_call: TRBJ2-1
v_call: TRBV4-3
clone_size: few

cdr3_nt: TGTGCCAGCAACCGGGACCGAAACCAAGAGACCCAGTACTTC
cdr3_aa: CASNRDRNQETQYF
d_call: -
j_call: TRBJ2-5
v_call: TRBV2
clone_size: -

cdr3_nt: TGTGCCAGCAGAGCCGGGTTAAATGAAAAACTGTTTTTT
cdr3_aa: CASRAGLNEKLFF
d_call: -
j_call: TRBJ1-4
v_call: TRBV12-3/TRBV12-4
clone_size: few

cdr3_nt: TGTGCCAGCAGTTTAAATTCTAGCCCGAACACCGGGGAGCTGTTTTTT
cdr3_aa: CASSLNSSPNTGELFF
d_call: -
j_call: TRBJ2-2
v_call: TRBV12-3/TRBV12-4
clone_size: few

cdr3_nt: TGTGCCGGCCGGGCAGCCAATCAGCCCCAGCATTTT
cdr3_aa: CAGRAANQPQHF
d_call: -
j_call: TRBJ1-5
v_call: TRBV28
clone_size: -

cdr3_nt: TGTGCCAGCAGTATTAGCGTCAGCACAGATACGCAGTATTTT
cdr3_aa: CASSISVSTDTQYF
d_call: -
j_call: TRBJ2-3
v_call: TRBV2
clone_size: -

cdr3_nt: TGTGCCAGTTCCGGGACGGCCCGCGAGACCCAGTACTTC
cdr3_aa: CASSGTARETQYF
d_call: -
j_call: TRBJ2-5
v_call: TRBV19
clone_size: many

cdr3_nt: TGCGCCAGCAGCATCGGACAGACGCCCTACGAGCAGTACTTC
cdr3_aa: CASSIGQTPYEQYF
d_call: -
j_call: TRBJ2-7
v_call: TRBV5-1
clone_size: few

cdr3_nt: TGTGCCAGCAGCTCCACAGGGGGATTCACTGAAGCTTTCTTT
cdr3_aa: CASSSTGGFTEAFF
d_call: TRBD1
j_call: TRBJ1-1
v_call: TRBV11-1
clone_size: few

cdr3_nt: TGTGCCAGCAGCCAAGATCGGACCCTTCGCTACGAGCAGTACTTC
cdr3_aa: CASSQDRTLRYEQYF
d_call: -
j_call: TRBJ2-7
v_call: TRBV4-2
clone_size: -

cdr3_nt: TGTGCAAGTCCCCCAGCAAAAGGGGTCCCTGAAAAACTGTTTTTT
cdr3_aa: CASPPAKGVPEKLFF
d_call: -
j_call: TRBJ1-4
v_call: TRBV12-2
clone_size: -

cdr3_nt: TGCGCCAGCAGCTTGGACAGCGGGGCGGGGCCCCAGCATTTT
cdr3_aa: CASSLDSGAGPQHF
d_call: -
j_call: TRBJ1-5
v_call: TRBV5-1
clone_size: -

cdr3_nt: TGTGCCAGCAGCGCTGCAACGGGAGCCTACAATGAGCAGTTCTTC
cdr3_aa: CASSAATGAYNEQFF
d_call: -
j_call: TRBJ2-1
v_call: TRBV9
clone_size: many

cdr3_nt: TGTGCCAGCAGTTACGCGGGATTGGGGCAGCCCCAGCATTTT
cdr3_aa: CASSYAGLGQPQHF
d_call: -
j_call: TRBJ1-5
v_call: TRBV6-6
clone_size: many

cdr3_nt: TGCAGCGTGGGGACAGGGACACACACAGATACGCAGTATTTT
cdr3_aa: CSVGTGTHTDTQYF
d_call: TRBD1
j_call: TRBJ2-3
v_call: TRBV29-1
clone_size: many

cdr3_nt: TGCGCCAGCAGCCAAGCCCCCCCGAGATTTAGCAATCAGCCCCAGCATTTT
cdr3_aa: CASSQAPPRFSNQPQHF
d_call: -
j_call: TRBJ1-5
v_call: TRBV4-1
clone_size: -

cdr3_nt: TGTGCCGGCCGGGACAGGGGTGTAGTGCAGTACTTC
cdr3_aa: CAGRDRGVVQYF
d_call: TRBD1
j_call: TRBJ2-7
v_call: TRBV2
clone_size: -

cdr3_nt: TGTGCCAGCAGCCTCACACTAGCGGGAGCTGCGGCCGGGGAGCTGTTTTTT
cdr3_aa: CASSLTLAGAAAGELFF
d_call: TRBD2
j_call: TRBJ2-2
v_call: TRBV7-3
clone_size: many

cdr3_nt: TGTGCCAGCAGTTTATACCTTGCACTAGCGGGAGTCATTGAGCAGTTCTTC
cdr3_aa: CASSLYLALAGVIEQFF
d_call: TRBD2
j_call: TRBJ2-1
v_call: TRBV28
clone_size: many

cdr3_nt: TGCAGTGCTAGTTCCCACCCTAACACTGAAGCTTTCTTT
cdr3_aa: CSASSHPNTEAFF
d_call: -
j_call: TRBJ1-1
v_call: TRBV20-1
clone_size: many

cdr3_nt: TGTGCCAGCAGCTTAGTTGCAGGGGCCTACGAGCAGTACTTC
cdr3_aa: CASSLVAGAYEQYF
d_call: -
j_call: TRBJ2-7
v_call: TRBV7-2
clone_size: few

cdr3_nt: TGCAGTGCTAGAGAAACAGGGAGCCAGCCCCAGCATTTT
cdr3_aa: CSARETGSQPQHF
d_call: -
j_call: TRBJ1-5
v_call: TRBV20-1
clone_size: few

cdr3_nt: TGTGCCAGCAGCTTGGATGCAGGCGCAGGTTCTTTCTTT
cdr3_aa: CASSLDAGAGSFF
d_call: -
j_call: TRBJ1-1
v_call: TRBV5-6
clone_size: once

cdr3_nt: TGTGCCACCAGCAGAGCGGGCCTCCGTCGGGGGACCCAGTACTTC
cdr3_aa: CATSRAGLRRGTQYF
d_call: -
j_call: TRBJ2-5
v_call: TRBV15
clone_size: -

cdr3_nt: TGCAGTGCTAGAAAGACAGGGGGCGTTCTGGACACCGGGGAGCTGTTTTTT
cdr3_aa: CSARKTGGVLDTGELFF
d_call: TRBD1
j_call: TRBJ2-2
v_call: TRBV20-1
clone_size: many

cdr3_nt: TGCAGTGCTAGAATGGCCCCCGTCGGAAACACCATATATTTT
cdr3_aa: CSARMAPVGNTIYF
d_call: -
j_call: TRBJ1-3
v_call: TRBV20-1
clone_size: -

cdr3_nt: TGCAGCGGGGGACTAGCGAGCGAGCAGTACTTC
cdr3_aa: CSGGLASEQYF
d_call: TRBD2
j_call: TRBJ2-7
v_call: TRBV29-1
clone_size: -

cdr3_nt: TGTGCCAGCAGTTACTCTCACGGGACAGTTGAAGCTTTCTTT
cdr3_aa: CASSYSHGTVEAFF
d_call: TRBD1
j_call: TRBJ1-1
v_call: TRBV6-2/TRBV6-3
clone_size: few

cdr3_nt: TGTGCCAGCAGTGAGACGTCAACAGCGAACACCGGGGAGCTGTTTTTT
cdr3_aa: CASSETSTANTGELFF
d_call: -
j_call: TRBJ2-2
v_call: TRBV2
clone_size: few

cdr3_nt: TGTGCCAGCAGTTACGGCGGACAGGGCTCCGAGCAGTACTTC
cdr3_aa: CASSYGGQGSEQYF
d_call: TRBD1
j_call: TRBJ2-7
v_call: TRBV6-5
clone_size: many

cdr3_nt: TGTGCCAGCAGCTTAGGTACGGGCACAGATACGCAGTATTTT
cdr3_aa: CASSLGTGTDTQYF
d_call: -
j_call: TRBJ2-3
v_call: TRBV11-2
clone_size: few

cdr3_nt: TGTGCCAGCAGTTCCGGCGTGGCGGGGAATCAGCCCCAGCATTTT
cdr3_aa: CASSSGVAGNQPQHF
d_call: -
j_call: TRBJ1-5
v_call: TRBV12-3/TRBV12-4
clone_size: -

cdr3_nt: TGTGCCAGCAGCCAACGGAGGGGCAGAGCTAATGAAAAACTGTTTTTT
cdr3_aa: CASSQRRGRANEKLFF
d_call: -
j_call: TRBJ1-4
v_call: TRBV7-2
clone_size: many